This T cell receptor (beta chain) originates from a study of T cell repertoires in cytomegalovirus infection. On the study more broadly: Recently described HLA-C-restricted plus well-studied HLA-B-restricted CMV epitopes were used. CMV infection together with matching HLA type was indicated by public TCR beta signatures. The study's findings and limits: Carriers of CMV and the relevant HLA type were discriminated by public TCR beta frequency.

TCRdb reprocessed the reads with MiXCR, giving one entry per CDR3 protein. The table has 360,000 or so distinct CDR3 sequences, roughly 34% seen once; the top ten hold about 13%. In this sample, this clonotype turned up a few times. Its antigen is unknown. This CDR3 spans 12 amino acids. The V gene's germline CDR1 is SQVTM and CDR2 ANQGSEA. The trim removed 4 bases at V and 12 bases at J, leaving 7 bases unmatched. The material was cultured PBMCs, obtained from culture after CMV antigen stimulation. The origin of this receptor is a human donor in good health (CMV status not recorded). Some clones in this sample may be carry-over from other donors' samples. The chain combines TRBV29-1 with TRBJ1-4; 8 bases are shared with TRBD1. The chain's CDR3 is CSVGRDRLQLFF. The CDR3 nucleotides read TGCAGCGTTGGCCGGGACAGGCTACAACTGTTTTTT. Supplemented by reference TRBV29-1 and TRBJ1-4, the full variable domain reads SAVISQKPSRDICQRGTSLTIQCQVDSQVTMMFWYRQQPGQSLTLIATANQGSEATYESGFVIDKFPISRPNLTFSTLTVSNMSPEDSSIYLCSVGRDRLQLFFGSGTQLSVL.